The clone carrying this T cell receptor (beta chain) was seen a handful of times. Its cognate antigen is unknown. This specimen comes from a study of blood T cells in healthy people across ages. Findings and limits, study-wide: Age showed a roughly linear inverse relationship with TCR beta diversity per million T cells.

Sample-barcoded 5' priming and a J-beta primer mix drove a second PCR of 7 to 11 cycles. Each CDR3 protein gets one entry after TCRdb re-called the 5' RACE reads with MiXCR. The sample carries about 780,000 distinct CDR3 sequences, roughly 25% recorded once. The germline V gene has CDR1 SNHLY and CDR2 FYNNEI. Losses at the gene ends were 0 bases for V and 7 bases for J; bases not matched to a gene: 11. The CDR3 covers 16 residues. A further study also used this sample, focusing on T cells of mothers and their children.

Sequencing was done on a sample of blood. This clonotype was obtained from a boy younger than 18 in good health. This sequence joins TRBV2 and TRBJ1-2; TRBD1 matches 7 bases. The CDR3 DNA reads as TGTGCCAGCAGTGAAGCGCTCCGGACAGGAGGGTCTGGCTACACCTTC. It translates to CASSEALRTGGSGYTF.